Sequencing of this T cell receptor beta chain was carried out in a study of cytomegalovirus exposure and HLA in healthy donors. Broader study findings: A later analysis showed that HLA-associated TCR beta chains had undergone more clonal expansion than equally common others.

This CDR3 spans 16 amino acids. With V trimmed by 1 base and J by 9 bases, 10 bases remained unmatched. In germline, CDR1 is SQVTM, CDR2 ANQGSEA. The PCR ran on 60 Vbeta and 13 Jbeta primers. TCRdb's table, derived via immunoSEQ multiplex PCR, lists solely in-frame clones and lacks some. The sample includes roughly 97,000 clones, roughly four fifths of them seen just once. The count of this clone is one. Its target is unknown. The donors, nominally healthy at sampling, likely had unrecorded immune exposures. Sequences were obtained from PBMCs. The chain combines TRBV29-1 with TRBJ2-1, with 12 bases matching TRBD1. The sequence was collected from a man aged 40-50 years in good health and CMV-seropositive. CDR3 residues: CSVEGTGTGGRGEQFF. For the CDR3, the DNA is TGCAGCGTTGAAGGAACCGGGACAGGGGGCCGTGGTGAGCAGTTCTTC.